The 10 T cell receptor beta chains below all came from one sample that was sequenced in a study of shared clonotypes between healthy human individuals (dated by TCRdb to about 2020). Libraries were made using the immunoSEQ multiplex PCR assay. TCRdb re-hosts the immuneACCESS table, in-frame sequences only. Its copies lack some clones; in the studies checked, an unresolved V gene accounts for under half of them, and the cause for the rest is not known. This sample comprises about 490,000 clones, 70% to 85% of them detected only once. About 12% of the sample rests with the top ten. The sequenced material came from PBMCs. Receptor source: a woman aged 40 to 55 in good health. Some clones in this sample may be carry-over from other donors' samples.

In the case of this clone: Other nucleotide sequences from this sample produce the same CDR3. The rearrangement links TRBV19 to TRBJ2-5; the D gene is possibly TRBD1 (5 bases). Trimming left V 4 bases short and J 2 bases short, with 8 bases between. Germline CDR1 reads LNHDA; CDR2 reads SQIVND (reference sequence). The CDR3 runs 13 residues. The CDR3 is CASSTTAQETQYF. CDR3 nucleotides: TGTGCCAGTAGTACGACAGCGCAAGAGACCCAGTACTTC.

The chain joins TRBV11-2 to TRBJ2-3, with D possibly matching TRBD1 (6 bases). The germline V gene has CDR1 SGHAT and CDR2 FQNNGV. CDR3 length: 16 amino acids. Deletions cut 1 base from V and 1 base from J, with 12 bases between. CDR3 in DNA: TGTGCCAGCAGCTTAGGTGGTGGGGGCGGCACAGATACGCAGTATTTT. This gives the protein CASSLGGGGGTDTQYF. Drawing the rest from reference TRBV11-2 and TRBJ2-3, the complete variable domain is EAGVAQSPRYKIIEKRQSVAFWCNPISGHATLYWYQQILGQGPKLLIQFQNNGVVDDSQLPKDRFSAERLKGVDSTLKIQPAKLEDSAVYLCASSLGGGGGTDTQYFGPGTRLTVL.

The CDR3 bases are TGTGCCAGTAGTCCTCGACAGGGGACAGATACGCAGTATTTT. The encoded protein is CASSPRQGTDTQYF. J is TRBJ2-3 and V is TRBV19; 8 bases line up with TRBD1. In germline, CDR1 is LNHDA, CDR2 SQIVND (reference sequence). This CDR3 contains 14 residues. V dropped 5 bases and J dropped 3; count of bases not matched to a gene: 4.

The gene calls are TRBV11-1 and TRBJ2-3; 7 bases line up with TRBD1. CDR3 length equals 14 residues. The J segment lost 1 base and the V segment lost 8 bases, leaving 6 bases of the junction unmatched. Germline-derived CDR1 and CDR2 are SGHAT and FQDESV (reference sequence). The CDR3 reads CASRRQGGTDTQYF. For the CDR3, the DNA is TGTGCCAGCCGACGACAGGGTGGCACAGATACGCAGTATTTT. The complete variable domain, with remaining parts taken from reference TRBV11-1 and TRBJ2-3, reads EAEVAQSPRYKITEKSQAVAFWCDPISGHATLYWYRQILGQGPELLVQFQDESVVDDSQLPKDRFSAERLKGVDSTLKIQPAELGDSAMYLCASRRQGGTDTQYFGPGTRLTVL.

The sample holds one count of this clone. J is TRBJ1-2 and V is TRBV7-8, with D possibly TRBD1 on 6 matching bases. Per the germline V gene, CDR1 is SGHVS and CDR2 is FQNEAQ. Trimming removed 1 base at V and 4 bases at J, with 16 bases between. This CDR3 contains 16 residues. In DNA form, the CDR3 reads TGTGCCAGCAGCTTAGTGGGTGGGGACATCGCCTATGGCTACACCTTC. It is translated as CASSLVGGDIAYGYTF.

Only a few counts were recorded for this clone. Just one base apart from a much larger clone, this may be a read error. Other DNA sequences within the sample encode an identical CDR3. CDR3 in DNA: TGTGCCAGCAGCTCCCGACAGGGGGCGGACGAGCAGTACTTC. As protein: CASSSRQGADEQYF. The rearrangement uses TRBV13 and TRBJ2-5; TRBD1 matches 10 bases. The J call may be in error: the DNA end matches TRBJ2-7 better. Germline V gene lookup returns CDR1 PRHDT and CDR2 FYEKMQ (reference sequence). The CDR3 covers 14 residues.

This chain connects TRBV7-9 to TRBJ2-1; D gene unclear. Between the trimmed V and J ends, which lost 4 bases and 0 bases, there was a span of 19 bases. The CDR3 is made up of 18 amino acids. Germline-derived CDR1 and CDR2 are SEHNR and FQNEAQ (reference sequence). The CDR3 region has the DNA TGTGCCAGCAGCTACCTTCACTTCCGACAAGGCTCCTACAATGAGCAGTTCTTC. It translates to CASSYLHFRQGSYNEQFF.

A word on this clone: Additional DNA sequences in this sample encode the identical CDR3. V usage is TRBV5-1 and J usage is TRBJ2-1, with D possibly TRBD1 on 5 matching bases. This CDR3 comprises 15 residues. V was pared by 4 bases and J by 3 bases, with 14 bases between. Germline assignment: CDR1 SGHRS and CDR2 YFSETQ. The CDR3: CASSLRQSSYNEQFF. CDR3 DNA: TGCGCCAGCAGCCTGCGACAGAGTAGCTACAATGAGCAGTTCTTC.

The chain carries TRBV5-4 and TRBJ2-1; TRBD2 matches 15 bases. CDR1 is SGHNT and CDR2 is YYREEE in the germline V gene (reference sequence). The CDR3 is 17 amino acids. J gave up 6 bases and V 3 bases, and 7 bases lay outside the gene matches. CDR3 protein: CASSSGLAGGIPNEQFF. In DNA form, the CDR3 reads TGTGCCAGCAGCTCCGGACTAGCGGGAGGGATACCCAATGAGCAGTTCTTC.

This chain uses TRBV2 with TRBJ1-1; 7 bases agree with TRBD1. The germline CDR1 and CDR2 sequences are SNHLY and FYNNEI. V shed 7 bases, J shed 3 bases, and the junction held 8 bases outside the gene matches. The CDR3 totals 14 residues. CDR3 residues: CASTSLDRDTEAFF. The CDR3 DNA follows: TGTGCCAGCACGAGCCTTGACAGGGACACTGAAGCTTTCTTT.